The 20 T cell receptor beta chains below were found in one sample sequenced in a study of blood T cell repertoires in COVID-19. The protocol was immunoSEQ multiplex PCR, while the TCRdb copy is restricted to in-frame clones and leaves out a portion. This sample has 65,000 to 90,000 clones, with about 80% found just once. Specimen: peripheral blood. The receptors come from a woman aged 55-69 years with acute or convalescent COVID-19.

The chain employs TRBV2 and TRBJ1-2; D remains ambiguous. Germline V gives CDR1 SNHLY, CDR2 FYNNEI. V was shortened by 3 bases and J by 0 bases, with 14 bases between the two germline ends. This CDR3 region has 16 residues. CDR3 nucleotides: TGTGCCAGCAGTGAGCTGGGAGGGTCGGCTAACTATGGCTACACCTTC. This translates into CASSELGGSANYGYTF.

This chain uses TRBV6-1 with TRBJ1-1; D is uncertain. Germline CDR1 reads MNHNS; CDR2 reads SASEGT. The V end was cut by 3 bases, the J end by 4 bases, with 12 bases between. The CDR3 is 14 amino acids. DNA of the CDR3: TGTGCCAGCAGTGATCGGGGAATGGGCACTGAAGCTTTCTTT. Encoded protein: CASSDRGMGTEAFF.

This chain links TRBV7-2 with TRBJ2-1; 10 bases are a match to TRBD2. Trimming at V came to 5 bases and at J to 0 bases, leaving 13 bases not matched to a gene. The V gene's germline CDR1 is SGHTA and CDR2 FQGNSA. This CDR3 comprises 19 residues. In nucleotides, the CDR3 is TGTGCCAGCAGCGTCAGCTCTCGACTAGCGGGCGTCTCCTACAATGAGCAGTTCTTC. It codes for CASSVSSRLAGVSYNEQFF.

This clone was counted only a few times. The CDR3 nucleotides read TGTGCCAGCCGAAGACAGTTTAATGAAAAACTGTTTTTT. Encoded protein: CASRRQFNEKLFF. V is TRBV6-5 and J is TRBJ1-4, with TRBD1 as a possible D gene (5 bases). The length of the CDR3 is 13 residues. V lost 8 bases and J lost 4, with 11 bases in between. From germline, CDR1 is MNHEY and CDR2 SVGAGI.

Points on this clone: Other nucleotide sequences from this sample produce the same CDR3. This sequence joins TRBV11-2 and TRBJ1-3, with D hard to call. V lost 5 bases and J lost 1, with 12 bases in between. CDR3 length equals 15 residues. CDR1 is SGHAT, CDR2 FQNNGV, per germline. CDR3 bases: TGTGCCAGCAGCCCGCAACCAGGATCTGGAAACACCATATATTTT. Translation: CASSPQPGSGNTIYF.

V gene TRBV25-1 combines with J gene TRBJ1-6; 7 positions match TRBD1. V dropped 9 bases and J dropped 7; count of bases not matched to a gene: 12. The CDR3 covers 15 residues. Germline V gene sequence: CDR1 MGHDK, CDR2 SYGVNS. The CDR3 bases are TGTGCCAGTGGGGGTCCAGGGGGTCTCAATTCACCCCTCCACTTT. This sequence encodes CASGGPGGLNSPLHF.

This clone showed up just a few times. V usage is TRBV21-1 and J usage is TRBJ2-7; the D call TRBD2 from the table was never checked on the DNA. TRBV21-1 represents a pseudogene. The CDR3 is made up of 14 amino acids. The CDR3 sequence: CASRIRGGGYEQYF. The CDR3 DNA sequence: TGTGCCAGCAGGATTAGGGGGGGTGGCTACGAGCAGTACTTC.

The rearrangement uses TRBV9 and TRBJ1-4, with 9 bases that match TRBD1. V gave up 4 bases and J gave up 7 bases; unmatched junction bases: 11. Per germline, CDR1 SGDLS and CDR2 YYNGEE. This CDR3 spans 16 amino acids. The CDR3 region has the DNA TGTGCCAGCAGCCCAGGTGGGGGACAGGGAAGTGAAAAACTGTTTTTT. It is translated as CASSPGGGQGSEKLFF. Full variable domain (rest looked up from reference TRBV9 and TRBJ1-4): DSGVTQTPKHLITATGQRVTLRCSPRSGDLSVYWYQQSLDQGLQFLIQYYNGEERAKGNILERFSAQQFPDLHSELNLSSLELGDSALYFCASSPGGGQGSEKLFFGSGTQLSVL.

This clone occurred a few times. The V gene is TRBV14, the J gene TRBJ1-2, with D perhaps TRBD1 (6 bases). The V gene lost 0 bases and the J gene lost 8 bases, with 10 bases spanning the gap. The CDR3 sequence is 13 residues long. Germline CDR1 reads SGHDN; CDR2 reads FVKESK. For the CDR3, the DNA is TGTGCCAGCAGCCAAGATATAGGACAGGGCTACACCTTC. This sequence encodes CASSQDIGQGYTF.

The chain employs TRBV5-5 and TRBJ2-1, with 8 bases that match TRBD2. Trimming took 4 bases from V and 7 from J; bases not matched to a gene: 13. The CDR3 covers 16 residues. CDR1 is SGHKS, CDR2 YYEKEE, per germline (reference sequence). CDR3 nucleotide sequence: TGTGCCAGCAGCATCTTAGCGGGGAGCCTTTCAAATGAGCAGTTCTTC. Translating it yields CASSILAGSLSNEQFF.

The V and J genes are TRBV9 and TRBJ2-1, with D uncertain. Trimming took off 0 bases at V and 9 bases at J, with 10 bases between the two ends. Germline CDR1 and CDR2: SGDLS and YYNGEE. The CDR3 runs to 13 residues. CDR3 residues: CASSVEGASEQFF. For the CDR3, the DNA is TGTGCCAGCAGCGTAGAAGGAGCTTCTGAGCAGTTCTTC.

This clone was detected a few times. The rearrangement joins TRBV11-2 to TRBJ1-6; 9 bases fit TRBD1. In germline, CDR1 is SGHAT, CDR2 FQNNGV. CDR3 size: 15 residues. Trimming at V came to 5 bases and at J to 8 bases, leaving 7 bases not matched to a gene. CDR3 amino acids: CASSRETGGYSPLHF. CDR3 nucleotide sequence: TGTGCCAGCAGCCGGGAGACAGGGGGTTATTCACCCCTCCACTTT.

A single count supports this clone. The rearrangement joins TRBV5-6 to TRBJ1-2; no definite D call. CDR3 length: 12 residues. Per the germline V gene, CDR1 is SGHDT and CDR2 is YYEEEE. Trimming took off 3 bases at V and 5 bases at J, with 8 bases between the two ends. The CDR3 here is CASSSAGYGYTF. DNA for the CDR3: TGTGCCAGCAGCTCGGCAGGTTATGGCTACACCTTC.

This chain joins TRBV27 and TRBJ1-2; TRBD1 is a possible D gene (6 bases). CDR1 and CDR2 (germline): MNHEY, SMNVEV (reference sequence). This CDR3 comprises 15 residues. With 6 bases removed from V and 4 bases from J, the gap between germline ends came to 18 bases. The CDR3 here is CASRSSGGRSYGYTF. The CDR3 DNA sequence: TGTGCCAGCAGATCCTCGGGGGGCCGCAGCTATGGCTACACCTTC.

The CDR3 loop reads CASSFNLAGVTDTQYF. In DNA, the CDR3 is TGCGCCAGCAGCTTCAACTTAGCGGGAGTCACAGATACGCAGTATTTT. This rearrangement joins TRBV5-1 to TRBJ2-3; 9 nucleotides match TRBD2. Trimming cost V 2 bases and J 2 bases; bases outside gene matches: 6. CDR1 is SGHRS, CDR2 YFSETQ, per germline. The CDR3 extends over 16 amino acids.

The chain couples TRBV6-5 to TRBJ1-5; 10 bases are shared with TRBD1. This CDR3 comprises 15 residues. The ends lost 10 bases at V and 5 bases at J; junction bases unmatched: 11. From germline, CDR1 is MNHEY and CDR2 SVGAGI. The CDR3 here is CAIRTDRGPYQPQHF. As DNA, the CDR3 is TGTGCCATCCGTACCGACAGGGGGCCTTATCAGCCCCAGCATTTT.

This chain connects TRBV7-3 to TRBJ2-1; TRBD1 is a possible D gene (6 bases). Germline V gene sequence: CDR1 SGHTA, CDR2 FQGTGA. The CDR3 sequence is 12 residues long. V lost 4 bases to trimming and J lost 8 bases, with 9 bases between them. The CDR3: CASSSQGHEQFF. Written as DNA, the CDR3 is TGTGCCAGCAGCTCACAGGGCCATGAGCAGTTCTTC.

The chain couples TRBV25-1 to TRBJ2-1, with 13 nucleotides matching TRBD2. V was pared by 6 bases and J by 2 bases, with 7 bases of the junction left unmatched. The CDR3 totals 17 residues. Per the germline V gene, CDR1 is MGHDK and CDR2 is SYGVNS. In DNA form, the CDR3 reads TGTGCCAGCAGAAATTCGGGACTAGCGGGGCCCTACAATGAGCAGTTCTTC. Translated: CASRNSGLAGPYNEQFF.

This sequence joins TRBV7-2 and TRBJ1-5; D possibly corresponds to TRBD1 (6 bases). Germline CDR1 and CDR2: SGHTA and FQGNSA. The V end was cut by 1 base, the J end by 4 bases, with 14 bases between. This CDR3 has 16 amino acids. The CDR3 DNA follows: TGTGCCAGCAGCTTAGTAGCCTCCAGGGGAAATCAGCCCCAGCATTTT. This sequence encodes CASSLVASRGNQPQHF.

This sequence joins TRBV10-3 and TRBJ1-3, with a weak D call TRBD1 (6 bases). CDR1 is ENHRY, CDR2 SYGVKD, per germline. Trimming removed 4 bases from V and 0 bases from J, with 13 bases in between. The CDR3 spans 16 residues. The CDR3 loop reads CAISVTGQSSGNTIYF. In nucleotides, the CDR3 is TGTGCCATCAGTGTGACAGGACAGAGCTCTGGAAACACCATATATTTT.